What follows are 21 T cell receptor beta chains derived from one specimen sequenced in a study of CD8 T cells in Susac syndrome. RNA, at roughly 0.45 to 1 ug, was reverse transcribed with random hexamers. Via MiXCR, TCRdb re-called the immunoSEQ multiplex PCR reads, giving one row per CDR3 protein. This table has 150,000 to 200,000 distinct CDR3 sequences, approximately 94% appearing once. Sequenced sample: CD4+ T cells from PBMCs. The receptors were gathered from a human donor with Susac syndrome.

This chain links TRBV29-1 with TRBJ2-7; maybe TRBD1 (6 bases). This CDR3 region has 13 residues. Germline CDR1 is SQVTM and CDR2 is ANQGSEA. Deletions cut 3 bases from V and 2 bases from J, with 11 bases between. The CDR3 DNA reads as TGCAGCGTTGACCTGGACAGTACCTACGAGCAGTACTTC. It is translated as CSVDLDSTYEQYF.

This chain connects TRBV6-5 to TRBJ2-7; no reliable D call. This CDR3 comprises 13 residues. Trimming left V 6 bases short and J 4 bases short, with 13 bases between. Germline CDR1 and CDR2: MNHEY and SVGAGI. The CDR3 region is CASRVPGVYEQYF. CDR3 in DNA: TGTGCCAGCAGGGTACCTGGGGTTTACGAGCAGTACTTC.

This clonotype was detected once. The chain couples TRBV20-1 to TRBJ2-7; 8 bases are a match to TRBD1. V trimming: 3 bases; J trimming: 2 bases; junction bases outside the gene matches: 9. The CDR3 length is 15 residues. Looked up from germline, CDR1 is DFQATT and CDR2 is SNEGSKA (reference sequence). The CDR3 DNA follows: TGCAGTGCTAGTGCCCCCTCCAGGGGGCCCTACGAGCAGTACTTC. It is translated as CSASAPSRGPYEQYF.

In this sample, this clonotype turned up a few times. The chain recombines TRBV20-1 with TRBJ2-1; D perhaps matches TRBD2 (6 bases). V was clipped by 5 bases and J by 7 bases, with 12 bases between them. The CDR3 sequence is 12 residues long. Germline CDR1 is DFQATT and CDR2 is SNEGSKA (reference sequence). The CDR3 is CSADGGHNEQFF. For the CDR3, the DNA is TGCAGTGCTGACGGGGGTCATAATGAGCAGTTCTTC.

The chain employs TRBV7-9 and TRBJ2-3, with TRBD2 matching over 10 bases. This CDR3 has 16 residues. Germline CDR1 SEHNR, CDR2 FQNEAQ (reference sequence). V shed 5 bases, J shed 2 bases, and the junction held 7 bases outside the gene matches. CDR3 DNA sequence: TGTGCCAGCAGCCGGCAACTAGCGGGGTACACAGATACGCAGTATTTT. This sequence encodes CASSRQLAGYTDTQYF.

CDR3 bases: TGTGCCAGCAGCTTGGCCGGAGCGGGGGGCCCTCAAGAGACCCAGTACTTC. Protein: CASSLAGAGGPQETQYF. The chain recombines TRBV5-4 with TRBJ2-5; 9 nucleotides line up with TRBD2. The V and J ends lost 0 bases and 2 bases, in that order; junction bases with no gene match: 8. CDR1 is SGHNT and CDR2 is YYREEE in the germline V gene (reference sequence). This CDR3 is built from 17 residues.

The V call is TRBV5-1, the J call TRBJ2-1, with 7 positions matching TRBD2. Germline V CDR1 and CDR2: SGHRS, YFSETQ. Unmatched junction bases numbered 12, after V lost 5 bases and J lost 1 base. The CDR3 loop spans 17 amino acids. The CDR3, as DNA: TGCGCCAGCAGTTACAGACTAGCATACATGTCCTACAATGAGCAGTTCTTC. This encodes CASSYRLAYMSYNEQFF.

This clonotype has a single count. This chain connects TRBV20-1 to TRBJ2-5; 8 bases are a match to TRBD1. The CDR3 runs to 16 residues. Germline V gives CDR1 DFQATT, CDR2 SNEGSKA (reference sequence). Trimming cost V 3 bases and J 4 bases; bases outside gene matches: 13. CDR3 sequence: CSASQPTGGKGETQYF. The DNA of the CDR3 is TGCAGTGCTAGCCAGCCAACAGGGGGAAAGGGAGAGACCCAGTACTTC.

The chain combines TRBV15 with TRBJ1-5; no firm D call. The V end was cut by 5 bases, the J end by 6 bases, with 14 bases between. This CDR3 comprises 14 residues. The germline V gene encodes CDR1 LNHNV and CDR2 YYDKDF (reference sequence). The CDR3 region has the DNA TGTGCCACCAGCCTCTCGGCCTCGGGTCAGCCCCAGCATTTT. Its translation: CATSLSASGQPQHF. The full variable domain, completed using reference TRBV15 and TRBJ1-5, is DAMVIQNPRYQVTQFGKPVTLSCSQTLNHNVMYWYQQKSSQAPKLLFHYYDKDFNNEADTPDNFQSRRPNTSFCFLDIRSPGLGDTAMYLCATSLSASGQPQHFGDGTRLSIL.

This clonotype was counted once. This rearrangement joins TRBV5-1 to TRBJ2-7; 14 nucleotides align to TRBD2. Germline assignment: CDR1 SGHRS and CDR2 YFSETQ. With V trimmed by 3 bases and J by 5 bases, 10 bases remained unmatched. The CDR3 is made up of 17 amino acids. The CDR3 coding sequence is TGCGCCAGCAGCTGGGGGACTAGCGGGGGCGGACGGGACGAGCAGTACTTC. Protein sequence: CASSWGTSGGGRDEQYF.

This clonotype appeared once. The gene calls are TRBV21-1 and TRBJ2-7; the DNA was not compared with TRBD1, the D call given in the table. TRBV21-1 is a known pseudogene. This CDR3 is built from 14 residues. The CDR3, as DNA: TGTGCCAGCAGCAATGGGCCAGGGACTTACGAGCAGTACTTC. Amino acids: CASSNGPGTYEQYF.

The chain couples TRBV11-3 to TRBJ2-2, with D possibly TRBD1 on 6 matching bases. Germline CDR1 SGHNT, CDR2 YENEEA. The CDR3 is 14 amino acids. The germline V and J ends were trimmed by 5 bases and 3 bases, with 10 bases remaining between them. Written as DNA, the CDR3 is TGTGCCAGCAGCCTCACAGGGTACACCGGGGAGCTGTTTTTT. Its protein product is CASSLTGYTGELFF.

The chain employs TRBV20-1 and TRBJ2-3, with D perhaps TRBD2 (5 bases). V shed 4 bases and J shed 0 bases, with 8 bases lying between them. CDR1 DFQATT and CDR2 SNEGSKA come from the germline V gene (reference sequence). The CDR3 loop spans 13 amino acids. CDR3 region: CSAKASSTDTQYF. DNA for the CDR3: TGCAGTGCTAAAGCTAGCAGCACAGATACGCAGTATTTT.

The chain employs TRBV25-1 and TRBJ2-2; 7 bases agree with TRBD1. Germline V lookup: CDR1 MGHDK, CDR2 SYGVNS. The length of the CDR3 is 16 residues. V lost 4 bases, J lost 4 bases, and 9 bases stayed unmatched. As DNA, the CDR3 is TGTGCCAGCAGTGCGAGGGGGCAGCTGGGCACCGGGGAGCTGTTTTTT. It is translated as CASSARGQLGTGELFF.

This clonotype was seen just once. The chain couples TRBV7-2 to TRBJ1-2, with D maybe TRBD1 (5 bases). Trimming took off 1 base at V and 4 bases at J, with 7 bases between the two ends. In germline, CDR1 is SGHTA, CDR2 FQGNSA. The CDR3 extends over 13 amino acids. The CDR3 DNA reads TGTGCCAGCAGCTTAGGCAGGGCCTATGGCTACACCTTC. It codes for CASSLGRAYGYTF.

The chain uses TRBV9 and TRBJ2-5, with 16 bases fitting TRBD2. After removal of 3 bases from V and 5 bases from J, the junction contained 7 bases not matched to a gene. The germline CDR1 and CDR2 sequences are SGDLS and YYNGEE. The CDR3 totals 17 residues. The CDR3 sequence: CASSEGTSGGARETQYF. CDR3 sequence (DNA): TGTGCCAGCAGCGAGGGGACTAGCGGGGGGGCTCGTGAGACCCAGTACTTC.

V is TRBV5-6 and J is TRBJ2-2, with 9 bases aligning to TRBD1. The V gene end was trimmed by 3 bases and the J gene end by 7 bases; junction bases not matched to a gene: 7. The CDR3 spans 15 residues. The germline V gene has CDR1 SGHDT and CDR2 YYEEEE. In nucleotides, the CDR3 is TGTGCCAGCAGCTCCGGGACAGGGACGGTCGGGGAGCTGTTTTTT. Translation: CASSSGTGTVGELFF.

This clonotype was observed once. The chain links TRBV20-1 to TRBJ2-2; TRBD2 might be the D (5 bases). Germline CDR1 DFQATT, CDR2 SNEGSKA (reference sequence). The CDR3 extends over 14 amino acids. Trimming removed 2 bases at V and 3 bases at J, with 10 bases between. The CDR3 region has the DNA TGCAGTGCTAGAATAGGGAGCCACACCGGGGAGCTGTTTTTT. This sequence encodes CSARIGSHTGELFF.

The chain employs TRBV5-6 and TRBJ1-5, with 8 bases lining up with TRBD1. J lost 2 bases, V lost 1 base, and 8 bases had no gene match. The CDR3 contains 17 residues. CDR1 is SGHDT, CDR2 YYEEEE, per germline. CDR3 residues: CASSLRTGSPGNQPQHF. As DNA, the CDR3 is TGTGCCAGCAGCTTGAGGACAGGGTCTCCCGGCAATCAGCCCCAGCATTTT.

The V gene is TRBV12-3 or TRBV12-4, the J gene TRBJ2-2; 11 bases line up with TRBD2. J was trimmed by 1 base and V by 5 bases; bases with no gene match: 3. CDR3 length: 16 residues. CDR3: CASSQGLAGNTGELFF. The CDR3 DNA reads TGTGCCAGCAGTCAAGGACTAGCGGGGAACACCGGGGAGCTGTTTTTT.

V and J are TRBV29-1 and TRBJ1-1, with TRBD1 as a possible D gene (5 bases). V was shortened by 5 bases and J by 3 bases, with 19 bases between the two germline ends. CDR3 length equals 15 residues. In germline, CDR1 is SQVTM, CDR2 ANQGSEA. The CDR3 nucleotides read TGCAGCGTTTCCGGGGACTCAAATCGGGACACTGAAGCTTTCTTT. Its translation is CSVSGDSNRDTEAFF.